A single T cell receptor beta chain is shown here with its context. Its antigen is not identified. These data come from a study of T cells expressing NK-cell markers. Whole-study context: Seven donors tested HCMV-seropositive and one tested seronegative among the eight sequenced. Study conclusions and caveats: There were a few donors in whom these clonotypes also led the CD3+CD56-NKG2C+ fraction. Top CD8+ clonotypes included the dominant CD3+CD56+NKG2C+ clonotypes in five to seven donors.

TCRdb re-called the 5' RACE reads and shows each CDR3 protein once, DNA omitted. The sample's table shows 550,000 or so distinct CDR3 sequences. The CDR3 is made up of 20 amino acids. Germline loops: CDR1 MNHEY, CDR2 SVGEGT. The rearrangement uses TRBV6-2 or TRBV6-3 and TRBJ2-2; TCRdb's D gene call, TRBD1, goes unchecked for lack of DNA. The sample taken for sequencing was blood T cells: a sorted CD56 or NKG2C T cell subset, CD4+ or CD8+ T cells, or bulk PBMC T cells (not recorded which). This TCR came from a man aged 18-30 years in good health. The CDR3 sequence is CASSYRSFGSGQGYTGELFF.